The sequence of this TCR beta chain was determined in a study of blood T cell repertoires in COVID-19. Study at large: In each case, the material was cDNA or gDNA derived from T cells, B-cell-depleted T cells, or PBMCs.

Here immunoSEQ multiplex PCR was the method, and the copy in TCRdb shows in-frame clones only, minus some. The sample yields hundreds of thousands of clones, around 82% seen once. Categorization into cohorts depended on clinical history that participants reported. The V end lost 0 bases, the J end lost 10 bases, and 16 bases lay between the germline ends. The germline V gene has CDR1 SGHAT and CDR2 FQNNGV. The CDR3 totals 16 residues. Sequences were obtained from PBMCs or T cells enriched from blood (not recorded which). V is TRBV11-2 and J is TRBJ1-6; a possible D gene is TRBD1 (6 bases). The origin of this receptor is a woman aged 40-49 years with acute COVID-19. Written as DNA, the CDR3 is TGTGCCAGCAGCTTAGATTGGCTCAGGGGCGAGTCACCCCTCCACTTT. Residues: CASSLDWLRGESPLHF.